This T cell receptor beta chain was recovered during a study of neurological immune-mediated disorders. CDR1 is KGHSH and CDR2 is LQKENI in the germline V gene. The CDR3 extends over 15 amino acids. Trimming took 5 bases from V and 0 from J, leaving 10 bases between them. The study, taken as a whole, reports: The absence of any CDR3 amino acid sequence shared by expanded clones across subjects suggests that repertoires were private in all groups.

Volunteers from a blood bank in Maryland, USA, made up the healthy controls. Sorted libraries were made with some 1 million CD4+ or CD8+ T cells. By 5'RACE with 10-nucleotide random UMIs, the cDNA was made. TCRdb recomputed calls from the 5' RACE reads with MiXCR, one row per CDR3 protein. The table shows tens of thousands of distinct CDR3 sequences, with almost 7.5% occurring only once. In this sample, this clonotype turned up many times. The target antigen is unknown. This TCR was sampled from a man aged 45-65 years in good health. The rearrangement joins TRBV18 to TRBJ2-2, with D tentatively TRBD2 (5 bases). Sequencing was carried out using CD4+ T cells from blood. The CDR3 coding sequence is TGTGCCAGCTCAACGGGGAACACGAACACCGGGGAGCTGTTTTTT. Protein sequence: CASSTGNTNTGELFF.